This T cell receptor (beta chain) emerged from a study of cytomegalovirus exposure and HLA in healthy donors (dated 2017 in TCRdb). Study-wide context: In an earlier analysis of fewer than 750 of the donors, 250 to 350 Gb of sequence data and 90 million to 120 million unique TCR beta sequences from 180 million or so T cells were reported. Around 320 gigabases of sequencing data and approximately 93 million unique TCR sequences were included in an early release covering several hundred HLA-typed donors. Among the roughly 400 genotyped donors, under 90% belonged to the genetic ancestry cluster associated with self-reported Caucasian donors. The aim of the study was to test whether cataloging public T cell receptors could identify signatures of past pathogen exposure. Using immunosequencing, the study profiled T cell repertoires from 500 to 800 subjects and related those repertoires to cytomegalovirus serostatus. A separate validation cohort of roughly 120 different subjects was used in addition to the roughly 640-subject first cohort. To predict cytomegalovirus infection status, the study brought together high-throughput TCR immunosequencing, statistical association of individual TCRs with disease status, and machine learning. In a later analysis, previously published TCR beta repertoires from some 640 donors were re-analyzed and high-resolution HLA genotyping was added so that TCR occurrence patterns could be studied. In the later analysis, no new phenotypic data were used to find candidate immune exposures; instead, reliance was placed on TCR beta sequences and their occurrence across donors. To decide whether each TCR beta V gene segment behaved as functional or pseudogenic, an earlier analysis of approximately 620 of the donors relied on high-throughput TCR beta sequencing. Alongside the repertoire data, information on donor age, sex, ethnicity and CMV serostatus was compiled. A later genetic analysis took genome-wide SNP genotypes for about three fifths of the roughly 700 donors and used that subset as a discovery cohort. Every repertoire in the discovery cohort had been generated on one and the same sequencing platform. Both class I and class II loci were covered by HLA typing, at four-digit resolution. Typing coverage varied by locus: roughly 620-630 donors for A, B, C, DRB1 and DQB1; roughly 510 for DQA1; more than 600 for DPA1; 450 to 480 for DPB1. Four to six DR-DQ haplotypes were handled as single units for association and clustering because linkage in the cohort was strong. Among roughly 400 genotyped donors of the cohort, an average of approximately 220,000 unique TCR beta nucleotide sequences was sequenced per donor, of which about 18% were non-productive.

Preparation of the library involved the immunoSEQ multiplex PCR assay. The multiplex PCR relied on a mix of 60 forward primers for TCR Vbeta segments and 13 reverse primers for TCR Jbeta segments. The CDR3 region of rearranged TCR beta genes was amplified from genomic DNA with a multiplex PCR assay. The amplified TCR beta libraries were sequenced on the Illumina HiSeq System as 87-base-pair reads. Regarding the original processing steps: Across the 670 or so repertoires, a later analysis counted 80 million or so unique TCR beta chains, some 11 million of which were shared by at least two donors. A nearest-neighbor algorithm error-corrected the raw reads and collapsed the reads into unique sequences, merging closely related sequences to remove PCR and sequencing errors. Alignment of CDR3 sequences to IMGT reference sequences was used to assign V, D and J gene segments. For a sequence to be retained, at least a six-nucleotide match to both a V gene segment and a J gene segment was required. A rearrangement counted as productive if the CDR3 had no stop codons and remained in frame with V and J, and every other rearrangement counted as non-productive. CDR3 was defined according to IMGT convention as the region running from the second conserved V-encoded cysteine to the conserved J-encoded phenylalanine. In an earlier analysis of around 640 of the donors, sequences lacking an unambiguous match to a single V gene segment were excluded. An earlier analysis of a few hundred of the donors called V segments functional above 56.7% productive rearrangements and segregating when the between-donor standard deviation exceeded 5%. To diagnose cytomegalovirus status from the catalog of TCR beta chain sequences, a statistical classification framework was built. A later analysis assigned V and J genes by comparing TCR nucleotide sequences with IMGT/GENE-DB human TR gene sequences. Using the TCRdist pipeline, a later analysis assigned CDR3 sequences along with most-parsimonious VDJ recombination scenarios. A later analysis defined each TCR beta chain by its CDR3 amino acid sequence plus V-gene family, and excluded reads lacking a unique V-gene family. A later analysis removed several hundred highly shared, low-generation-probability nucleotide sequences to deal with suspected cross-contamination and a sequencing artifact. A later analysis calculated a clonal expansion index for each public chain from normalized within-repertoire ranks of inferred template counts. Generation probabilities in a later analysis came from a VDJ recombination model fitted to out-of-frame rearrangements, and those results were checked against IGoR. In a later analysis, TCR-TCR, TCR-HLA and TCR-CMV co-occurrence was scored with hypergeometric tests, and a repertoire-size bias correction was applied to TCR pairs. In a later analysis, false discovery rates were estimated by permuting HLA or CMV assignments 20 times. In a later analysis, co-occurring TCRs were grouped with DBSCAN, and TCRdist sequence similarity was added when clustering was performed within HLA-allele-positive subsets. Repertoires with fewer than 30,000 or more than 120,000 public chains were left out of co-occurrence clustering, as were about five repertoires with anomalous nucleotide sharing. Sourced from immuneACCESS, this table was stored by TCRdb with only in-frame sequences that have V and J called. A share of the clones is absent; for the studies checked, an unresolved V gene accounts for under half, and the remainder has no known explanation. Clone size and V and J calls were adopted from that table, with D and trimming inferred from the DNA. The sample records roughly 170,000 clones, around 68% of which are singletons. The ten largest clones represent less than 1.6% of the sample.

In total, approximately 690 healthy bone marrow donors made up the cohort. At the time of sampling, every cohort member was nominally healthy, though immune exposures that went unrecorded were likely present. The donor was CMV seronegative and belonged to the group of approximately 320 seronegative cohort members. Every donor gave a peripheral blood sample, and the peripheral blood mononuclear cells from that sample were used for TCR beta sequencing. Genomic DNA extraction from the blood cell samples was performed with the Qiagen DNeasy Blood Extraction Kit. Spanning cysteine to phenylalanine, the CDR3 consists of 15 amino acids. Here the CDR3 DNA is all that survives: 45 bases in frame from base 1. CDR1 and CDR2 are drawn from the germline V gene (reference sequence): LNHDA, SQIVND. The germline V end is reduced by 6 bases and the J end by 8 bases; junction bases left unmatched: 13. Concerning this clone itself: Its antigen remains undetermined. Base qualities are not at hand, and no much larger clone is one base apart.

What the work shows at the level of the full study, not this receptor alone: A later genetic analysis reported fewer N-insertions in productive TCRs among donors in an Asian-associated ancestry cluster than the roughly 700-donor mean. Because counts were too low, more than 15 rarely observed V segments, including chromosome 9 orphons, were left out of the earlier analysis of 587 of the donors. A later analysis reported that several top co-occurrence clusters appeared linked to parvovirus B19, influenza, CMV and Epstein-Barr virus. Cytomegalovirus status was reported to be diagnosed by the classifier with high specificity and sensitivity in both the original and validation cohorts. Because the 87-base-pair reads could not distinguish some IMGT-functional V segments, including TRBV6-2 and TRBV6-3, those segments were excluded. A few of the identified cytomegalovirus-associated TCR beta chains were confirmed in vitro to be specific for cytomegalovirus antigens. An association between a missense DCLRE1C variant and V-gene and J-gene trimming of TCR beta chains was found in a later genetic analysis and replicated in an independent cohort. The cohort was sequenced for TCR beta chains only, and without alpha or paired-chain data the features that could be detected were limited. HLA typing was unavailable for some donors at each locus, so association tests used only the typed subset. Linkage disequilibrium might explain the correlated functional status among segregating V segments, but an unknown experimental factor could not be excluded. Compared with equally common non-associated chains, HLA-associated TCR beta chains in a later analysis were more clonally expanded and had lower generation probabilities. According to the authors, the approach could potentially be generalized to other disease states and immunological phenotypes. In an earlier analysis of around 500 of the donors, most TCR beta V segments appeared in productive rearrangements about 87% or about 30% of the time, broadly matching IMGT annotations. Most CMV-associated TCR beta chains appeared to be HLA-restricted in a later analysis, and the HLA associations seemed to be driven largely by CMV exposure. The study listed 150 to 200 TCR beta chains as associated with cytomegalovirus. Strong co-occurrence of HLA alleles, especially DR and DQ, made assigning TCR associations to individual alleles difficult. At a false discovery rate of 0.05, a later analysis linked about 16,000 TCR beta sequences to specific HLA alleles. The only immune exposure information available for the cohort was CMV serostatus. The sequencing pipeline was judged likely to have produced a cluster of highly shared sequence variants as a technical artifact. A further reported finding was that TCR beta sequences accurately predicted the HLA-A and HLA-B alleles for most subjects in the first cohort. According to a later analysis, TCR association rates differed among HLA loci, with DRB1 alleles showing the most associated TCRs and HLA-C alleles showing the fewest. Sequencing depth was assumed to be roughly uniform across donors in the presence/absence analyses, though that assumption may not hold. Most TCR sequences were observed very rarely across donors, whereas some public TCRs were present in many individuals.

The sequence came from a girl between 5 and 17 years old in good health and CMV-seronegative. Source material: PBMCs. This chain joins TRBV19 to TRBJ1-1, and TRBD1 aligns with 9 junction nucleotides. DNA sequence: TGTGCCAGTAGGCTCGGGACAGGGATTACTTCCGAAGCTTTCTTT. Its product reads: CASRLGTGITSEAFF.